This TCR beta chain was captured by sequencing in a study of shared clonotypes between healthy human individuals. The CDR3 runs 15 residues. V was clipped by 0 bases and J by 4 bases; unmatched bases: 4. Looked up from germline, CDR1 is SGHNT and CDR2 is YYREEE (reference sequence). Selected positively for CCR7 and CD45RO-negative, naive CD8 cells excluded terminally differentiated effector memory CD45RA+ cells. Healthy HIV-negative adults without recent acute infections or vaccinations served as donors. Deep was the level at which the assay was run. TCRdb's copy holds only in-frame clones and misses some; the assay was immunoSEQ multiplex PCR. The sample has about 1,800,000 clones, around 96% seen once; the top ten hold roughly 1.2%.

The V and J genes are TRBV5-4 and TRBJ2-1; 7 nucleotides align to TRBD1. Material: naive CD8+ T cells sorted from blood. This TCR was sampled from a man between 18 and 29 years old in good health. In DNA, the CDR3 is TGTGCCAGCAGCTTGGACAGGGGCGATTACAATGAGCAGTTCTTC. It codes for CASSLDRGDYNEQFF.